A selection of T cell receptor beta chains follows, all from one sample in a study of identical twins. TCRdb reprocessed the 5' RACE reads with MiXCR, giving one entry per CDR3 protein. The sample lists about 890,000 distinct CDR3 sequences, around an eighth occurring once. These sequences were also reported in another study, on yellow fever vaccine responses in identical twins.

The sample consisted of PBMCs. The source of these receptors is a woman aged 18-29 years in good health. Each CDR3 is given with its conserved first and last residue. A D gene is named only where the DNA matches it firmly. A clone size is listed for some rows: how often the clone was seen (once, few, many), or a class if it is expanded.

v_call: TRBV2; clone_size: -; d_call: TRBD1; j_call: TRBJ2-1; cdr3_aa: CASGGQVISYNEQFF; cdr3_nt: TGTGCCAGCGGGGGACAGGTAATATCCTACAATGAGCAGTTCTTC
v_call: TRBV4-1; clone_size: -; d_call: -; j_call: TRBJ1-3; cdr3_aa: CASSQGPDSYSGNTIYF; cdr3_nt: TGCGCCAGCAGCCAAGGCCCGGACAGCTACTCTGGAAACACCATATATTTT
v_call: TRBV6-2/TRBV6-3; clone_size: few; d_call: -; j_call: TRBJ2-1; cdr3_aa: CASSYSLYEQFF; cdr3_nt: TGTGCCAGCAGTTACTCCCTTTATGAGCAGTTCTTC
v_call: TRBV10-1; clone_size: many; d_call: -; j_call: TRBJ1-2; cdr3_aa: CASSDTSTGYGYTF; cdr3_nt: TGCGCCAGCAGTGACACCTCAACAGGGTACGGCTACACCTTC
v_call: TRBV6-5; clone_size: -; d_call: TRBD1; j_call: TRBJ1-4; cdr3_aa: CASSYPGTGRQLFF; cdr3_nt: TGTGCCAGCAGTTACCCTGGGACAGGGAGACAACTGTTCTTT
v_call: TRBV10-2; clone_size: few; d_call: TRBD1; j_call: TRBJ2-1; cdr3_aa: CASSSRDRGLGEQFF; cdr3_nt: TGCGCCAGCAGTAGCCGGGACAGGGGACTGGGTGAGCAGTTCTTC
v_call: TRBV15; clone_size: -; d_call: TRBD2; j_call: TRBJ2-2; cdr3_aa: CATSRDQLAGALMTGELFF; cdr3_nt: TGTGCCACCAGCAGAGATCAACTAGCGGGGGCCCTTATGACCGGGGAGCTGTTTTTT
v_call: TRBV5-1; clone_size: -; d_call: -; j_call: TRBJ2-1; cdr3_aa: CASSLASERGEQFF; cdr3_nt: TGCGCCAGCAGCTTGGCATCTGAACGGGGTGAGCAGTTCTTC
v_call: TRBV5-1; clone_size: -; d_call: TRBD1; j_call: TRBJ2-7; cdr3_aa: CASGVGQGRTDYEQYF; cdr3_nt: TGCGCCAGCGGCGTGGGACAGGGCCGCACCGACTACGAGCAGTACTTC
v_call: TRBV5-1; clone_size: -; d_call: TRBD1; j_call: TRBJ2-1; cdr3_aa: CASSWTGTEPYNEQFF; cdr3_nt: TGCGCCAGCAGCTGGACCGGGACAGAGCCCTACAATGAGCAGTTCTTC
v_call: TRBV24-1; clone_size: few; d_call: TRBD2; j_call: TRBJ2-1; cdr3_aa: CATSDGASGAGEQFF; cdr3_nt: TGTGCCACCAGTGATGGGGCTAGCGGGGCGGGTGAGCAGTTCTTC
v_call: TRBV6-5; clone_size: few; d_call: -; j_call: TRBJ2-1; cdr3_aa: CASSYSKQSYNEQFF; cdr3_nt: TGTGCCAGCAGTTACTCGAAGCAGTCCTACAATGAGCAGTTCTTC
v_call: TRBV9; clone_size: few; d_call: -; j_call: TRBJ2-5; cdr3_aa: CASSVATGAQPEETQYF; cdr3_nt: TGTGCCAGCAGCGTAGCTACCGGGGCCCAACCAGAGGAGACCCAGTACTTC
v_call: TRBV12-3/TRBV12-4; clone_size: many; d_call: TRBD1; j_call: TRBJ1-5; cdr3_aa: CASTAGQGGNQPQHF; cdr3_nt: TGTGCCAGCACCGCAGGACAGGGAGGCAATCAGCCCCAGCATTTT
v_call: TRBV19; clone_size: -; d_call: TRBD2; j_call: TRBJ2-2; cdr3_aa: CASRGLAGELFF; cdr3_nt: TGTGCCAGTAGGGGACTAGCCGGGGAGCTGTTTTTT
v_call: TRBV9; clone_size: few; d_call: -; j_call: TRBJ1-1; cdr3_aa: CASSVGTKAPMNTEAFF; cdr3_nt: TGTGCCAGCAGCGTAGGCACCAAGGCGCCCATGAACACTGAAGCTTTCTTT
v_call: TRBV20-1; clone_size: -; d_call: -; j_call: TRBJ1-6; cdr3_aa: CSARGHLFGSPLHF; cdr3_nt: TGCAGTGCTAGGGGACATCTTTTTGGTTCACCCCTCCACTTT
v_call: TRBV7-9; clone_size: few; d_call: -; j_call: TRBJ1-2; cdr3_aa: CASSLGGSAGRTHGYTF; cdr3_nt: TGTGCCAGCAGCTTAGGTGGATCGGCAGGCCGTACCCATGGCTACACCTTC
v_call: TRBV3-1; clone_size: -; d_call: -; j_call: TRBJ2-5; cdr3_aa: CASSEGVSQYF; cdr3_nt: TGTGCCAGCAGCGAAGGGGTGAGCCAGTACTTC
v_call: TRBV27; clone_size: -; d_call: -; j_call: TRBJ2-3; cdr3_aa: CASSFHPADGRSDTQYF; cdr3_nt: TGTGCCAGCAGTTTTCACCCAGCTGACGGCAGGTCAGATACGCAGTATTTT
v_call: TRBV19; clone_size: -; d_call: TRBD1; j_call: TRBJ2-3; cdr3_aa: CASSPGQGFSDTQYF; cdr3_nt: TGTGCCAGTAGCCCGGGACAGGGATTTTCAGATACGCAGTATTTT
v_call: TRBV12-3/TRBV12-4; clone_size: few; d_call: -; j_call: TRBJ2-5; cdr3_aa: CASSPGGEPRETQYF; cdr3_nt: TGTGCCAGCAGCCCAGGGGGGGAACCTCGGGAGACCCAGTACTTC
v_call: TRBV28; clone_size: many; d_call: -; j_call: TRBJ1-5; cdr3_aa: CASSSGLGNQPQHF; cdr3_nt: TGTGCCAGCAGTTCCGGGTTGGGCAATCAGCCCCAGCATTTT
v_call: TRBV11-2; clone_size: -; d_call: TRBD2; j_call: TRBJ2-1; cdr3_aa: CASSLMAERDWYNEQFF; cdr3_nt: TGTGCCAGCAGCTTAATGGCCGAGCGGGATTGGTACAATGAGCAGTTCTTC
v_call: TRBV5-1; clone_size: -; d_call: TRBD2; j_call: TRBJ2-7; cdr3_aa: CASSPPPVAGAYEQYF; cdr3_nt: TGCGCCAGCAGCCCCCCCCCGGTAGCGGGAGCCTACGAGCAGTACTTC
v_call: TRBV27; clone_size: few; d_call: -; j_call: TRBJ2-5; cdr3_aa: CASSFRGPETQYF; cdr3_nt: TGTGCCAGCAGTTTTCGGGGGCCCGAGACCCAGTACTTC
v_call: TRBV7-2; clone_size: many; d_call: -; j_call: TRBJ2-1; cdr3_aa: CASSLGRGVNEQFF; cdr3_nt: TGTGCCAGCAGCTTAGGTAGGGGGGTAAATGAGCAGTTCTTC
v_call: TRBV5-1; clone_size: few; d_call: TRBD1; j_call: TRBJ2-1; cdr3_aa: CASSLGDRGPYDEQFF; cdr3_nt: TGCGCCAGCAGCTTGGGGGACAGGGGGCCTTACGATGAGCAGTTCTTC
v_call: TRBV4-1; clone_size: -; d_call: -; j_call: TRBJ2-4; cdr3_aa: CASSQENRDALAKNIQYF; cdr3_nt: TGCGCCAGCAGCCAGGAAAACAGGGACGCCCTAGCCAAAAACATTCAGTACTTC
v_call: TRBV12-3/TRBV12-4; clone_size: many; d_call: TRBD2; j_call: TRBJ2-3; cdr3_aa: CASSSWAGASDTQYF; cdr3_nt: TGTGCCAGCAGTTCTTGGGCGGGAGCTTCAGATACGCAGTATTTT
v_call: TRBV2; clone_size: few; d_call: -; j_call: TRBJ2-2; cdr3_aa: CASIGLQGKGHTGELFF; cdr3_nt: TGTGCCAGCATAGGACTACAGGGTAAAGGGCACACCGGGGAGCTGTTTTTT
v_call: TRBV6-1; clone_size: few; d_call: -; j_call: TRBJ2-7; cdr3_aa: CASTLEGYLVLREQYF; cdr3_nt: TGTGCCAGCACTCTGGAGGGCTACCTAGTCCTACGAGAGCAGTACTTC
v_call: TRBV18; clone_size: few; d_call: TRBD2; j_call: TRBJ2-1; cdr3_aa: CASSPVAGSNEQFF; cdr3_nt: TGTGCCAGCTCACCAGTAGCGGGTAGCAATGAGCAGTTCTTC
v_call: TRBV29-1; clone_size: -; d_call: TRBD1; j_call: TRBJ2-5; cdr3_aa: CSVKTGALETQYF; cdr3_nt: TGCAGCGTTAAGACAGGGGCTCTGGAGACCCAGTACTTC
v_call: TRBV2; clone_size: -; d_call: TRBD2; j_call: TRBJ2-3; cdr3_aa: CTSSYTSGTRLGSDTQYF; cdr3_nt: TGTACCAGCAGTTATACTAGCGGGACCCGACTAGGATCAGATACGCAGTATTTT
v_call: TRBV3-1; clone_size: -; d_call: TRBD2; j_call: TRBJ2-2; cdr3_aa: CASSQAGGRAGELFF; cdr3_nt: TGTGCCAGCAGCCAAGCGGGCGGGAGAGCCGGGGAGCTGTTTTTT
v_call: TRBV10-1; clone_size: -; d_call: TRBD1; j_call: TRBJ2-1; cdr3_aa: CASSESLNFGGQGSGNEQFF; cdr3_nt: TGCGCCAGCAGTGAGTCGCTGAATTTTGGGGGACAGGGAAGTGGAAATGAGCAGTTCTTC
v_call: TRBV20-1; clone_size: -; d_call: TRBD2; j_call: TRBJ2-1; cdr3_aa: CSARDPGLGSEQFF; cdr3_nt: TGCAGTGCTAGAGACCCGGGACTAGGTAGCGAGCAGTTCTTC
v_call: TRBV28; clone_size: few; d_call: TRBD1; j_call: TRBJ2-5; cdr3_aa: CASSPRQGLGSRETQYF; cdr3_nt: TGTGCCAGCAGTCCCCGACAGGGCCTTGGATCGCGCGAGACCCAGTACTTC
v_call: TRBV12-3/TRBV12-4; clone_size: -; d_call: -; j_call: TRBJ2-1; cdr3_aa: CASRSDVNEQFF; cdr3_nt: TGTGCCAGCAGGTCGGACGTAAATGAGCAGTTCTTC
v_call: TRBV20-1; clone_size: -; d_call: -; j_call: TRBJ2-1; cdr3_aa: CSAQGQADNEQFF; cdr3_nt: TGCAGTGCCCAAGGCCAAGCAGACAATGAGCAGTTCTTC
v_call: TRBV12-3/TRBV12-4; clone_size: -; d_call: -; j_call: TRBJ1-5; cdr3_aa: CASTKGGRVNQPQHF; cdr3_nt: TGTGCCAGCACCAAAGGTGGCCGGGTAAATCAGCCCCAGCATTTT
v_call: TRBV14; clone_size: -; d_call: TRBD2; j_call: TRBJ2-5; cdr3_aa: CASSRKGLAGGQETQYF; cdr3_nt: TGTGCCAGCAGCCGGAAGGGACTAGCGGGGGGCCAAGAGACCCAGTACTTC
v_call: TRBV27; clone_size: few; d_call: -; j_call: TRBJ2-7; cdr3_aa: CASSLNGGTVYEQYF; cdr3_nt: TGTGCCAGCAGTTTAAACGGCGGGACGGTCTACGAGCAGTACTTC
v_call: TRBV4-1; clone_size: -; d_call: -; j_call: TRBJ2-5; cdr3_aa: CASSLGRRREETQYF; cdr3_nt: TGCGCCAGCAGCCTCGGACGGAGAAGGGAAGAGACCCAGTACTTC
v_call: TRBV29-1; clone_size: -; d_call: -; j_call: TRBJ2-7; cdr3_aa: CSGTGTQGTNEQYF; cdr3_nt: TGCAGCGGCACCGGGACCCAGGGTACCAACGAGCAGTACTTC
v_call: TRBV12-3/TRBV12-4; clone_size: many; d_call: -; j_call: TRBJ1-2; cdr3_aa: CASTLGQVYGYTF; cdr3_nt: TGTGCCAGCACCCTAGGACAAGTCTATGGCTACACCTTC
v_call: TRBV10-3; clone_size: -; d_call: -; j_call: TRBJ1-6; cdr3_aa: CAITRGQELNSPLHF; cdr3_nt: TGTGCCATCACCAGAGGTCAGGAACTTAATTCACCCCTCCACTTT